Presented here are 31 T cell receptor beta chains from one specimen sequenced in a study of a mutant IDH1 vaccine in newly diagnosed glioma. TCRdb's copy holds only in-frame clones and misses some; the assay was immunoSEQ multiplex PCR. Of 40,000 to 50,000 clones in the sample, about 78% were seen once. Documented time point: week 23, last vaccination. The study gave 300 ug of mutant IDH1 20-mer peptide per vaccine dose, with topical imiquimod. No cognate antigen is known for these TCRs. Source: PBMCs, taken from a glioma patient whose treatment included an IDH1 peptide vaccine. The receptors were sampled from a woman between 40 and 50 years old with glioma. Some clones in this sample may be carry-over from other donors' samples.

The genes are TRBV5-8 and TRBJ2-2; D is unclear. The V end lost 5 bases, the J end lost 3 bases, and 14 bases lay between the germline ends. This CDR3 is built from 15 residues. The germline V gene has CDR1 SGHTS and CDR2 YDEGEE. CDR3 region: CASSLRDWYTGELFF. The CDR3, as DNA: TGTGCCAGCAGTCTTCGTGACTGGTACACCGGGGAGCTGTTTTTT.

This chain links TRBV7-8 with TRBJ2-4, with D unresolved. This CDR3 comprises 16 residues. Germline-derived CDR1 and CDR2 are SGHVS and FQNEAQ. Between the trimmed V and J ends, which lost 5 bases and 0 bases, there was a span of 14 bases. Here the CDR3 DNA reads TGTGCCAGCAGCCGCAGCCTAATTGGAGCCAAAAACATTCAGTACTTC. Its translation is CASSRSLIGAKNIQYF.

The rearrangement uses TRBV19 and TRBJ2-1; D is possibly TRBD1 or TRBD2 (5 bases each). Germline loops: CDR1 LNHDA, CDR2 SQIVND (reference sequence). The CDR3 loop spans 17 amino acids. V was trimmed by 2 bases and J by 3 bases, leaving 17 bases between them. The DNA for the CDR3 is TGTGCCAGTAGTATATTTAGCGTGGGCCAGGGCTACAATGAGCAGTTCTTC. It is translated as CASSIFSVGQGYNEQFF.

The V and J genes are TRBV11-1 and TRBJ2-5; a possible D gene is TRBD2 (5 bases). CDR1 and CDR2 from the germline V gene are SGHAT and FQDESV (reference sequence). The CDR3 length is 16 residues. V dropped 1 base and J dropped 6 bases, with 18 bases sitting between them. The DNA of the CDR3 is TGTGCCAGCAGCTTAGAAGCGAATAGGGCGGGCAAGACCCAGTACTTC. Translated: CASSLEANRAGKTQYF.

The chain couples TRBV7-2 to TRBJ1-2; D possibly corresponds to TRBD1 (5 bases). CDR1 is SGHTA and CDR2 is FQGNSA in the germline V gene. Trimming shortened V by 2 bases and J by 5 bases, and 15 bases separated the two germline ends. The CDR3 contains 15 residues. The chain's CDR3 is CASSLQVGGTYGYTF. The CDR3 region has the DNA TGTGCCAGCAGCTTACAGGTCGGGGGAACATATGGCTACACCTTC.

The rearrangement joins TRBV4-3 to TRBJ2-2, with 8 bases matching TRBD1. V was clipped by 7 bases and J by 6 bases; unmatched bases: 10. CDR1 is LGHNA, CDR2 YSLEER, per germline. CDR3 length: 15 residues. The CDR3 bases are TGCGCCAGCAAGACGGACAGGGCGATACCCGGGGAGCTGTTTTTT. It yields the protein CASKTDRAIPGELFF.

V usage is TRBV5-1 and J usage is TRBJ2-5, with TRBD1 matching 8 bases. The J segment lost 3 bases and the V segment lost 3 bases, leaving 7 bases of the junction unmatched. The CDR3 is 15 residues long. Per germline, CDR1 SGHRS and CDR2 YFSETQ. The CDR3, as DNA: TGCGCCAGCAGCTCAAACCGGGACAGGAAAGAGACCCAGTACTTC. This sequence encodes CASSSNRDRKETQYF.

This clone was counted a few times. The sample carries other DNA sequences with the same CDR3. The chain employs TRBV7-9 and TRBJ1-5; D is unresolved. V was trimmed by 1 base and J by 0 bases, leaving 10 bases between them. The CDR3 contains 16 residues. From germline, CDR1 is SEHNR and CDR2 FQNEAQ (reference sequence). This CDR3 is CASSLGGDYSNQPQHF. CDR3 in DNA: TGTGCCAGCAGCTTAGGTGGGGATTATAGCAATCAGCCCCAGCATTTT.

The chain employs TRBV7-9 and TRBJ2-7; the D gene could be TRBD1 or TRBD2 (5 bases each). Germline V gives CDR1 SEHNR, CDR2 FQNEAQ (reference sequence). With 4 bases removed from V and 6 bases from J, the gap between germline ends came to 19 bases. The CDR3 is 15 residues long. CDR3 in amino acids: CASSSRDGGMAEQYF. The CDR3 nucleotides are TGTGCCAGCAGCTCAAGGGACGGTGGGATGGCCGAGCAGTACTTC.

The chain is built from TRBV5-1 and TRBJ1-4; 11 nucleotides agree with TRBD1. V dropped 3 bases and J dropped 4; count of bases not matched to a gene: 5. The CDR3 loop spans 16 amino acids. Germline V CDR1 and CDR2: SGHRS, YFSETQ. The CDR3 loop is CASSSGGTGGNEKLFF. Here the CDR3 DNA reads TGCGCCAGCAGCTCCGGTGGGACAGGGGGTAATGAAAAACTGTTTTTT.

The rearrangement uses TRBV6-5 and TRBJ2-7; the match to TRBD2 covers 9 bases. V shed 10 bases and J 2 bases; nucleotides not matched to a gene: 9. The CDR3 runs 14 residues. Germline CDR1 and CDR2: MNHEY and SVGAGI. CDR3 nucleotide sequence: TGTGCCACGCGAAAGGGACTAGCCACCTACGAGCAGTACTTC. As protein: CATRKGLATYEQYF.

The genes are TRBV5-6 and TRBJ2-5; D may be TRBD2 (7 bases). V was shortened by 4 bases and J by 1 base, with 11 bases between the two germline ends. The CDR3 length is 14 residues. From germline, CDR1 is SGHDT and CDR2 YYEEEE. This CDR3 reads CASSEGGVQETQYF. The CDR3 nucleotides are TGTGCCAGCAGCGAAGGGGGGGTCCAAGAGACCCAGTACTTC.

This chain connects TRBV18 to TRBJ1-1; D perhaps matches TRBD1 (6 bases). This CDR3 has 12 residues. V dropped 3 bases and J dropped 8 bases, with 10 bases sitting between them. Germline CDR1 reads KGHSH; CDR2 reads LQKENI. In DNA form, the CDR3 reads TGTGCCAGCTCACCGAGGACAGTAGAAGCTTTCTTT. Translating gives CASSPRTVEAFF.

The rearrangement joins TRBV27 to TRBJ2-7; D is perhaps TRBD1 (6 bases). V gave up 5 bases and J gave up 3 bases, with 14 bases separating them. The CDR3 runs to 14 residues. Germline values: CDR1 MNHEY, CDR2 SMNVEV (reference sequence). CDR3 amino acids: CASSLGTLHYEQYF. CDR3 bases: TGTGCCAGCAGTCTCGGGACACTACACTACGAGCAGTACTTC.

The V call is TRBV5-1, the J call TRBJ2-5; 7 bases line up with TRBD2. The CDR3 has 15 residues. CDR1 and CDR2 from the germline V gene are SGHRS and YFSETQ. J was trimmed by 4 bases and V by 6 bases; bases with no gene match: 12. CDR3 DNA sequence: TGCGCCAGCAACCGAAGGGAGGGGCTCGGAGAGACCCAGTACTTC. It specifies CASNRREGLGETQYF.

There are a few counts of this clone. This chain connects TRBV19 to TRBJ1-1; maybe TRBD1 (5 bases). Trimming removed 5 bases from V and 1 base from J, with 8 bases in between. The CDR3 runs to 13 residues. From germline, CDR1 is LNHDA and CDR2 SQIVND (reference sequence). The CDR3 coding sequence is TGTGCCAGTAGTCTCGGGGGGAACACTGAAGCTTTCTTT. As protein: CASSLGGNTEAFF.

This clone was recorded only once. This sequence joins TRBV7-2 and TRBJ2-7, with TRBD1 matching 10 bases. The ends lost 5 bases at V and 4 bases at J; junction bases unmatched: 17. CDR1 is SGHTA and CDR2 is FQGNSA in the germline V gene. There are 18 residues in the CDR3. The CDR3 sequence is CASSALALGTGVKYEQYF. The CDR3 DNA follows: TGTGCCAGCAGCGCCCTTGCCTTAGGGACAGGGGTTAAGTACGAGCAGTACTTC.

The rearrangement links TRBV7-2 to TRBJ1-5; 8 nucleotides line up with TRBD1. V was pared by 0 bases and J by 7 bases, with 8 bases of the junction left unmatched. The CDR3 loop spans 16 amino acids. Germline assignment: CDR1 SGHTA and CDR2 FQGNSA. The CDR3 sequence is CASSLAGTGWGQPQHF. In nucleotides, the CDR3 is TGTGCCAGCAGCTTAGCGGGGACAGGTTGGGGACAGCCCCAGCATTTT.

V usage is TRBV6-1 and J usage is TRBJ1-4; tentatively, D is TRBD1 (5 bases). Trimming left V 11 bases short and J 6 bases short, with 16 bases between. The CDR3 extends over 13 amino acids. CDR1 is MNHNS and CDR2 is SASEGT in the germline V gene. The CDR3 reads CALRVGGYEKLFF. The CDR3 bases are TGTGCCTTAAGGGTGGGGGGGTATGAAAAACTGTTTTTT.

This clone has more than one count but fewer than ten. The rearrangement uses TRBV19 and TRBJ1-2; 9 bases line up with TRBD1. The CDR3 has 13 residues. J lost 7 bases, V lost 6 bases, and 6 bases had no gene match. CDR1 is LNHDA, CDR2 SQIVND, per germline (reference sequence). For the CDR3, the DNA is TGTGCCAGTAGCTCTCGGGACAGGGTTGGCTACACCTTC. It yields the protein CASSSRDRVGYTF.

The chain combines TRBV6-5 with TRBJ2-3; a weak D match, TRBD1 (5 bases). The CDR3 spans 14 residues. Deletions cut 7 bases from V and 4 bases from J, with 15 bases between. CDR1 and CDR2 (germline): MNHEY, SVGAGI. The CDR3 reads CASKSGINSDTQYF. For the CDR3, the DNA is TGTGCCAGCAAGTCAGGGATAAACTCAGATACGCAGTATTTT.

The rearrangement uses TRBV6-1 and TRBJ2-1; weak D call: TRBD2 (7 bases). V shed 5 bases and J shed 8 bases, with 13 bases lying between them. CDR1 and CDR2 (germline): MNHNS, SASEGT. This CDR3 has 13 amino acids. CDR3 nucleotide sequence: TGTGCCAGCAGTCAGCAGGGGAGGGATGAGCAGTTCTTC. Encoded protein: CASSQQGRDEQFF.

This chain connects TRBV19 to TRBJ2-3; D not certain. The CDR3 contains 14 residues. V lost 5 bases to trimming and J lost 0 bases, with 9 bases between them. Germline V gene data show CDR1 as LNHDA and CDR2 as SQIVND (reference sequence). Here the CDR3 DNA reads TGTGCCAGTAGTGTGGCTGCTAGCACAGATACGCAGTATTTT. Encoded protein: CASSVAASTDTQYF.

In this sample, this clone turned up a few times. CDR3 bases: TGCGCCAGCAGCCAGGAACGGGGGGGACGACATGAAAAACTGTTTTTT. Its protein is CASSQERGGRHEKLFF. The rearrangement links TRBV4-3 to TRBJ1-4, with D perhaps matching TRBD1 (5 bases). Germline V gene data show CDR1 as LGHNA and CDR2 as YSLEER. The V and J ends lost 3 bases and 6 bases respectively, with 17 bases between them. CDR3 length equals 16 residues.

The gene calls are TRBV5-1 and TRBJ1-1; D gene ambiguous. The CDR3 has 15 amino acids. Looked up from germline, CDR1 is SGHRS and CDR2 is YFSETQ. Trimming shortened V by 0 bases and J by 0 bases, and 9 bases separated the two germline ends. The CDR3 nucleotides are TGCGCCAGCAGCTTGGAAGTCAGAATGAACACTGAAGCTTTCTTT. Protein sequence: CASSLEVRMNTEAFF.

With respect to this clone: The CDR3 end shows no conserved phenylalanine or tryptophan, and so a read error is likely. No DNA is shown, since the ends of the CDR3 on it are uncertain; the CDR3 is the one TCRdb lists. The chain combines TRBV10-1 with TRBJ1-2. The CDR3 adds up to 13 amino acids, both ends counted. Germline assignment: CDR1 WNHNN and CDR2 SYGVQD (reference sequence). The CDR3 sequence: CANTPGLSKLHLQ.

The CDR3 nucleotides read TGTGCCACCAGCAGAGAAGATGGTCAGTTCTTCTGTTTGGGTTTCTTT. Amino acids: CATSREDGQFFCLGFF. The V call is TRBV15, the J call TRBJ1-1; D gene uncertain. The length of the CDR3 is 16 residues. Germline loops: CDR1 LNHNV, CDR2 YYDKDF (reference sequence). V lost 0 bases and J 13 bases, leaving 24 bases between the germline ends. Drawing the rest from reference TRBV15 and TRBJ1-1, the complete variable domain is DAMVIQNPRYQVTQFGKPVTLSCSQTLNHNVMYWYQQKSSQAPKLLFHYYDKDFNNEADTPDNFQSRRPNTSFCFLDIRSPGLGDTAMYLCATSREDGQFFCLGFFGQGTRLTVV.

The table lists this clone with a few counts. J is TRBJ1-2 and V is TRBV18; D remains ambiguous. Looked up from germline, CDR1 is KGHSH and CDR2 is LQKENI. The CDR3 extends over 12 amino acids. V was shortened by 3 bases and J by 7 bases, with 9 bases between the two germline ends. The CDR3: CASSPPGSGYTF. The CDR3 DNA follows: TGTGCCAGCTCACCGCCAGGTAGTGGCTACACCTTC.

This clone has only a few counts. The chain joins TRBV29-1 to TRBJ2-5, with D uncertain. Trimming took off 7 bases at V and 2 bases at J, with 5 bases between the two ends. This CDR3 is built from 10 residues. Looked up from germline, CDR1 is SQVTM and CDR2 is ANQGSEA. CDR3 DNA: TGCAGCGCGGTACAAGAGACCCAGTACTTC. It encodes CSAVQETQYF.

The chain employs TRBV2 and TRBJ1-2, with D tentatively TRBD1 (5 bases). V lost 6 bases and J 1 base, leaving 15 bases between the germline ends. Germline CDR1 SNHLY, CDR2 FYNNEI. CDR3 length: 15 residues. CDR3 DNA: TGTGCCAGCAGGGGGAAACTGACAGTTAACTATGGCTACACCTTC. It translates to CASRGKLTVNYGYTF.

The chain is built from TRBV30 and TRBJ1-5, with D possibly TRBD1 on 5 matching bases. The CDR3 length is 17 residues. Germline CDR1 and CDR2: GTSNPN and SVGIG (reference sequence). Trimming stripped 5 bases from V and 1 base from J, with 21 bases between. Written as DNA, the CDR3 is TGTGCCTGGGCGGTCAAGGGGCAGATGTGGAGCAATCAGCCCCAGCATTTT. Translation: CAWAVKGQMWSNQPQHF. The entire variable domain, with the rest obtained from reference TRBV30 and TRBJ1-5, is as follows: SQTIHQWPATLVQPVGSPLSLECTVEGTSNPNLYWYRQAAGRGLQLLFYSVGIGQISSEVPQNLSASRPQDRQFILSSKKLLLSDSGFYLCAWAVKGQMWSNQPQHFGDGTRLSIL.